This TCR beta chain was retrieved from a study of T cell clusters in autoimmune cytopenias. The CDR3 is 19 amino acids. In germline, CDR1 is SQVTM, CDR2 ANQGSEA. TRB rearrangements were amplified by touch-down multiplex PCR with mixed TRB-A/B primers. TCRdb reprocessed the multiplex PCR reads and keeps a single row for each CDR3 protein, giving no DNA. The repertoire table contains about 6,500 distinct CDR3 sequences. Some 38,000 genome equivalents of blood DNA were amplified for TRB. This sample also appeared in a second study, on T cell repertoires in aging, cancer and after chemotherapy. That paper states: Age-matched healthy donors had significantly more diverse, less clonal blood TCR repertoires than untreated cancer patients.

What was sequenced was peripheral blood. This chain joins TRBV29-1 and TRBJ2-4; TCRdb lists TRBD1, though no DNA is available to test this call. The clonotype originates from a human donor in good health. CDR3 in amino acids: CSVAGVAEPERLAENIQYF.